These T cell receptor beta chains were read from a single sample in a study of T and B cells in COVID-19 patients. TCRdb recomputed calls from the multiplex PCR reads with MiXCR, one row per CDR3 protein. The table has about 4,600 distinct CDR3 sequences, under 25% seen once; the top ten hold 3.5%. The sequenced sample consisted of blood. All receptors derive from a human donor with active COVID-19. The CDR3 runs from the conserved cysteine through the conserved F or W. The order of the fields is J gene, clone size, V gene, D gene, CDR3 protein, CDR3 DNA. A D gene is named only where the DNA matches it firmly. Expanded clones get a size class; other rows say once, few or many, or leave the size out.

TRBJ1-4 | medium-sized | TRBV5-6 | NA | CASSRDILNEKLFF | TGTGCCAGCAGCCGGGACATTTTAAATGAAAAACTGTTTTTT
TRBJ2-7 | medium-sized | TRBV27 | NA | CASSHPGRVSYEQYF | TGTGCCAGCAGTCACCCGGGCAGGGTCTCCTACGAGCAGTACTTC
TRBJ2-7 | few | TRBV20-1 | NA | CSAAGTGIMSYEQYF | TGCAGTGCCGCGGGGACCGGCATCATGAGCTACGAGCAGTACTTC
TRBJ1-1 | medium-sized | TRBV29-1 | NA | CSAARGGLGTEAFF | TGCAGCGCCGCAAGAGGGGGGCTCGGCACTGAAGCTTTCTTT
TRBJ2-2 | many | TRBV7-9 | NA | CASSERGRQITGELFF | TGTGCCAGCAGCGAGAGGGGGAGACAAATCACCGGGGAGCTGTTTTTT
TRBJ1-1 | NA | TRBV7-2 | NA | CASSSGRSNTEAFF | TGTGCCAGCAGCTCGGGACGGTCGAACACTGAAGCTTTCTTT
TRBJ2-1 | few | TRBV20-1 | TRBD2 | CSAITTSEEQFF | TGCAGTGCTATCACGACTAGCGAAGAGCAGTTCTTC
TRBJ2-1 | few | TRBV6-5 | TRBD2 | CATSGRANNEQFF | TGTGCCACCAGCGGGAGGGCCAACAATGAGCAGTTCTTC
TRBJ2-1 | large | TRBV29-1 | NA | CSAANNEQFF | TGCAGCGCCGCGAACAATGAGCAGTTCTTC
TRBJ2-7 | many | TRBV6-6 | NA | CASSPQWGGSSYEQYF | TGTGCCAGCAGCCCCCAGTGGGGAGGCAGCTCCTACGAGCAGTACTTC
TRBJ2-7 | NA | TRBV12-3/TRBV12-4 | NA | CASSAGTGREQYF | TGTGCCAGCAGTGCCGGGACGGGGAGGGAGCAGTACTTC
TRBJ2-2 | large | TRBV29-1 | NA | CSVGAGVTGELFF | TGCAGCGTTGGAGCAGGGGTGACCGGGGAGCTGTTTTTT
TRBJ1-1 | medium-sized | TRBV19 | NA | CASKQQTSMNTEAFF | TGTGCCAGTAAACAACAGACGTCAATGAACACTGAAGCTTTCTTT
TRBJ1-1 | NA | TRBV5-1 | TRBD1 | CASSWGGTGVTEAFF | TGCGCCAGCAGCTGGGGGGGGACAGGGGTGACTGAAGCTTTCTTT
TRBJ2-7 | medium-sized | TRBV6-5 | NA | CASALGPGEQYF | TGTGCCAGCGCCCTCGGACCGGGCGAGCAGTACTTC
TRBJ2-3 | NA | TRBV7-2 | TRBD2 | CASSPTSGRTDTQYF | TGTGCCAGCAGCCCCACTAGCGGGAGGACAGATACGCAGTATTTT
TRBJ2-3 | medium-sized | TRBV10-3 | NA | CASSPRYEGGRATQYF | TGTGCCAGCAGTCCACGCTATGAGGGGGGGCGGGCTACGCAGTATTTT
TRBJ1-6 | NA | TRBV5-1 | NA | CASSSGQFVDNSPLHF | TGCGCCAGCAGCAGTGGACAGTTTGTCGATAATTCACCCCTCCACTTT
TRBJ2-7 | medium-sized | TRBV6-5 | TRBD1 | CASRRRDRGSYEQYF | TGTGCCAGCAGACGCCGGGACAGGGGCAGCTACGAGCAGTACTTC
TRBJ2-1 | NA | TRBV20-1 | TRBD2 | CSATGAGASYNEQFF | TGCAGTGCCACCGGGGCGGGAGCATCCTACAATGAGCAGTTCTTC
TRBJ2-5 | many | TRBV6-1 | NA | CASLKVKETQYF | TGTGCCAGCTTAAAGGTCAAAGAGACCCAGTACTTC